This is a list of T cell receptor beta chains from one sample in a study of blood T cell repertoires in COVID-19. Profiling relied on immunoSEQ multiplex PCR, and the TCRdb table lists in-frame clones only, not all of them. The data hold 20,000 to 25,000 clones, with about 90% observed a single time. Sequenced material: peripheral blood. Receptor source: a human donor in a cohort sampled during active COVID-19. Each CDR3 is given with its conserved first and last residue. D genes are given only for firm matches. Clone size is given for some rows only: seen once, a few or many times, or a class if the clone is expanded.

V	D	J	size	CDR3	DNA
TRBV7-2	TRBD2	TRBJ2-1	.	CASSLNGGLANNEQFF	TGTGCCAGCAGCTTAAACGGGGGACTAGCCAACAATGAGCAGTTCTTC
TRBV10-3	.	TRBJ1-2	few	CAIRSGNRGYGYTF	TGTGCCATCAGATCGGGAAACCGGGGCTATGGCTACACCTTC
TRBV18	TRBD1	TRBJ1-2	.	CASSPTGQGNYGYTF	TGTGCCAGCTCACCCACGGGACAGGGTAACTATGGCTACACCTTC
TRBV14	.	TRBJ1-1	.	CASTPGGGYTEAFF	TGTGCCAGCACCCCGGGAGGGGGTTACACTGAAGCTTTCTTT
TRBV6-5	.	TRBJ2-2	.	CASSYLTGNTGELFF	TGTGCCAGCAGTTACTTAACAGGGAACACCGGGGAGCTGTTTTTT
TRBV19	.	TRBJ2-3	.	CASSRPPTDTQYF	TGTGCCAGTAGTAGGCCCCCCACAGATACGCAGTATTTT
TRBV7-9	.	TRBJ1-2	.	CASSLVGQNGYTF	TGTGCCAGCAGCTTAGTTGGGCAAAATGGCTACACCTTC
TRBV5-6	TRBD2	TRBJ2-3	.	CASSSGPWEGRTQYF	TGTGCCAGCAGCTCCGGACCGTGGGAGGGTCGTACGCAGTATTTT
TRBV7-9	.	TRBJ2-7	.	CASRPGAVNEQYF	TGTGCCAGCCGCCCTGGGGCAGTAAACGAGCAGTACTTC
TRBV7-8	.	TRBJ1-6	.	CASTGSLNSPLHF	TGTGCCAGCACGGGGTCCCTTAATTCACCCCTCCACTTT
TRBV7-6	TRBD1	TRBJ1-2	.	CASSLEGADGYTF	TGTGCCAGCAGCCTGGAGGGGGCGGATGGCTACACCTTC
TRBV21-1	.	TRBJ2-5	.	CASSTRDPSTNQETQYF	TGTGCCAGCAGCACTAGAGACCCTAGCACCAACCAAGAGACCCAGTACTTC
TRBV6-6	.	TRBJ1-1	.	CASSYTLTGRTEAFF	TGTGCCAGCAGTTACACCCTGACAGGTCGGACTGAAGCTTTCTTT
TRBV11-2	.	TRBJ2-2	.	CASSLDPGRHPYTGELFF	TGTGCCAGCAGCTTAGATCCCGGCAGACATCCTTACACCGGGGAGCTGTTTTTT
TRBV4-3	.	TRBJ2-7	.	CASSLQESGSYEQYF	TGCGCCAGCAGCCTACAAGAGTCCGGGTCCTACGAGCAGTACTTC
TRBV7-2	TRBD2	TRBJ2-1	.	CASSLGPLLAGGNNEQFF	TGTGCCAGCAGCTTAGGGCCGCTACTAGCGGGAGGCAACAATGAGCAGTTCTTC
TRBV2	.	TRBJ1-1	.	CASRVVRDTEAFF	TGTGCCAGCCGGGTTGTCCGGGACACTGAAGCTTTCTTT
TRBV2	.	TRBJ2-5	.	CASSPLGRQETQYF	TGTGCCAGCAGTCCCTTGGGGAGGCAAGAGACCCAGTACTTC
TRBV7-2	TRBD1	TRBJ1-2	.	CASSLDGGQGARGYTF	TGTGCCAGCAGCTTAGACGGGGGACAGGGGGCGCGTGGCTACACCTTC
TRBV7-6	.	TRBJ2-3	.	CASSLAGSLTDTQYF	TGTGCCAGCAGCTTAGCGGGGAGCCTCACAGATACGCAGTATTTT
TRBV19	.	TRBJ2-1	.	CASSHPRELREQFF	TGTGCCAGTAGTCACCCTAGGGAGCTAAGGGAGCAGTTCTTC
TRBV7-9	.	TRBJ2-1	few	CASSSTGIQQFF	TGTGCCAGCAGCTCGACAGGTATTCAGCAGTTCTTC
TRBV7-9	.	TRBJ2-1	.	CASSLFSGIDNEQFF	TGTGCCAGCAGCTTATTTAGCGGAATCGACAATGAGCAGTTCTTC
TRBV7-3	.	TRBJ2-1	once	CASSRYRTGDNEQFF	TGTGCCAGCAGCCGCTATAGGACTGGAGATAATGAGCAGTTCTTC
TRBV11-2	TRBD1	TRBJ2-2	.	CASSLVTGGVSGELFF	TGTGCCAGCAGCTTAGTTACAGGGGGCGTCTCCGGGGAGCTGTTTTTT
TRBV20-1	TRBD2	TRBJ2-5	.	CSASNGLAGPQETQYF	TGCAGTGCTAGTAACGGGCTAGCGGGGCCCCAAGAGACCCAGTACTTC
TRBV30	TRBD1	TRBJ1-2	.	CAWRDPYGQGRNGYTF	TGTGCCTGGAGAGACCCCTATGGACAGGGTAGAAATGGCTACACCTTC
TRBV7-9	TRBD1	TRBJ1-2	.	CASSFQTGEDGYTF	TGTGCCAGCAGCTTTCAGACAGGGGAAGATGGCTACACCTTC
TRBV10-3	.	TRBJ1-2	.	CAISESSGSLRGYTF	TGTGCCATCAGTGAGTCTTCAGGGTCTTTGCGTGGCTACACCTTC
TRBV3-1/TRBV3-2	TRBD1	TRBJ1-1	.	CASSPQTLTGGGNTEAFF	TGTGCCAGCAGCCCCCAGACCTTGACAGGGGGGGGGAACACTGAAGCTTTCTTT
TRBV18	.	TRBJ1-1	.	CASSPPRSGRHTEAFF	TGTGCCAGCTCACCACCTCGCTCAGGGAGGCACACTGAAGCTTTCTTT
TRBV4-3	TRBD2	TRBJ2-1	.	CASSQGGLAGVNEQFF	TGCGCCAGCAGCCAAGGAGGACTAGCGGGAGTCAATGAGCAGTTCTTC
TRBV19	.	TRBJ1-1	.	CASSIEPQGAEAFF	TGTGCCAGTAGTATAGAACCGCAGGGTGCTGAAGCTTTCTTT
TRBV5-1	TRBD1	TRBJ2-1	few	CASTLGPGGYNEQFF	TGCGCCAGTACCCTAGGGCCAGGGGGCTACAATGAGCAGTTCTTC
TRBV19	TRBD1	TRBJ2-5	.	CASSASASTGGRETQYF	TGTGCCAGTAGTGCCTCAGCCTCAACAGGGGGCAGGGAGACCCAGTACTTC
TRBV2	.	TRBJ2-2	.	CASSPLTGSGELFF	TGTGCCAGCAGCCCACTCACAGGGTCCGGGGAGCTGTTTTTT
TRBV7-2	TRBD2	TRBJ2-7	.	CASSLGLGTSVTEEQYF	TGTGCCAGCAGCTTAGGGTTGGGGACTAGCGTTACGGAAGAGCAGTACTTC
TRBV3-1/TRBV3-2	.	TRBJ1-1	.	CASSQTGNTEAFF	TGTGCCAGCAGCCAAACAGGGAACACTGAAGCTTTCTTT
TRBV7-2	.	TRBJ2-5	.	CASSLFSSQETQYF	TGTGCCAGCAGCTTATTCTCTTCCCAAGAGACCCAGTACTTC
TRBV5-1	.	TRBJ1-4	.	CASSPLGGGNEKLFF	TGCGCCAGCAGCCCGCTAGGGGGGGGTAATGAAAAACTGTTTTTT
TRBV9	TRBD1	TRBJ1-6	few	CASSATPGQGVSPLHF	TGTGCCAGCAGCGCTACACCGGGACAGGGTGTATCACCCCTCCACTTT
TRBV7-8	.	TRBJ2-3	.	CASSLIGGIGADTQYF	TGTGCCAGCAGCTTAATTGGGGGGATCGGGGCAGATACGCAGTATTTT
TRBV28	TRBD2	TRBJ2-3	.	CASELAGVPTTDTQYF	TGTGCCAGCGAACTAGCGGGAGTCCCGACCACAGATACGCAGTATTTT
TRBV11-3	.	TRBJ1-1	.	CASSPHGGRATEAFF	TGTGCCAGCAGCCCCCACGGGGGGCGGGCCACTGAAGCTTTCTTT
TRBV6-6	.	TRBJ1-1	.	CATQDGQNTEAFF	TGTGCCACCCAGGACGGACAGAACACTGAAGCTTTCTTT
TRBV4-2	TRBD2	TRBJ2-7	.	CASSQEVPGGAYEQYF	TGTGCCAGCAGCCAAGAAGTCCCGGGGGGGGCTTACGAGCAGTACTTC
TRBV4-3	.	TRBJ2-2	.	CASSQERSGELFF	TGCGCCAGCAGCCAAGAGAGGAGCGGGGAGCTGTTTTTT
TRBV6-2/TRBV6-3	.	TRBJ2-3	.	CASSLGLLDGSDTQYF	TGTGCCAGCAGTTTAGGGTTACTAGACGGTTCAGATACGCAGTATTTT
TRBV19	.	TRBJ1-6	once	CASDPGGYNSPLHF	TGTGCCAGTGATCCCGGGGGCTATAATTCACCCCTCCACTTT
TRBV24-1	TRBD1	TRBJ2-5	.	CATSDPGTGLKTQYF	TGTGCCACCAGTGACCCCGGGACAGGGTTGAAGACCCAGTACTTC
TRBV5-1	TRBD1	TRBJ2-5	.	CASSFNRGRSETQYF	TGCGCCAGCAGCTTCAACAGGGGGCGGTCGGAGACCCAGTACTTC